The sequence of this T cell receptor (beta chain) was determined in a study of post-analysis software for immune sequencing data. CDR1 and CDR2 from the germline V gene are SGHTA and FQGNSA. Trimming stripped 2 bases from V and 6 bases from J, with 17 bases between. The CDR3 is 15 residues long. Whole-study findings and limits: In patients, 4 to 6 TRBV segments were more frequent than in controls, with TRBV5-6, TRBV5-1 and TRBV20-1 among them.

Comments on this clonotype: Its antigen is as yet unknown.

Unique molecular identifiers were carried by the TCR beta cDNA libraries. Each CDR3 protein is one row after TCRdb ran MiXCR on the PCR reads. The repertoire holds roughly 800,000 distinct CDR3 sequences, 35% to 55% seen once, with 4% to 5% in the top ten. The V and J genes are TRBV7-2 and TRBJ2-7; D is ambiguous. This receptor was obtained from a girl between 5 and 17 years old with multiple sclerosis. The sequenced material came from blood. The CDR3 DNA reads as TGTGCCAGCAGCTTATTCGGCGTCCAATCCAGCGAGCAGTACTTC. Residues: CASSLFGVQSSEQYF. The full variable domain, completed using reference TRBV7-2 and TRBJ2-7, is GAGVSQSPSNKVTEKGKDVELRCDPISGHTALYWYRQSLGQGLEFLIYFQGNSAPDKSGLPSDRFSAERTGGSVSTLTIQRTQQEDSAVYLCASSLFGVQSSEQYFGPGTRLTVT.